This is a list of T cell receptor beta chains from one sample in a study of CD8 T cells in ankylosing spondylitis. TCRdb reanalysed the 5' RACE reads using MiXCR and keeps one entry per CDR3 protein. The sample holds tens of thousands of distinct CDR3 sequences; 7.9% are singletons and the top ten take about 31%. The sample was blood. Source of these receptors: a male donor with ankylosing spondylitis or in good health (not recorded which). Each CDR3 is given with its conserved first and last residue. The D gene is left open where the match is weak. Not all rows give a size; the values are once, few, many and, for expanded clones, a class.

CDR3: CASSFREVHEQYF; DNA: TGTGCCAGCAGTTTCAGGGAGGTACACGAGCAGTACTTC; size: many; D: -; J: TRBJ2-7; V: TRBV12-3/TRBV12-4
CDR3: CAWSPNRGPDSPLHF; DNA: TGTGCCTGGAGTCCCAACAGGGGCCCGGATTCACCCCTCCACTTT; size: -; D: TRBD1; J: TRBJ1-6; V: TRBV30
CDR3: CSALRGETQYF; DNA: TGCAGCGCCTTAAGGGGAGAGACCCAGTACTTC; size: few; D: -; J: TRBJ2-5; V: TRBV29-1
CDR3: CASSLAGTGYTDTQYF; DNA: TGTGCCAGCAGCTTAGCCGGGACAGGCTACACAGATACGCAGTATTTT; size: few; D: TRBD1; J: TRBJ2-3; V: TRBV7-2
CDR3: CASRQIQGPKNIQYF; DNA: TGTGCCAGCAGACAGATACAGGGGCCAAAAAACATTCAGTACTTC; size: many; D: TRBD1; J: TRBJ2-4; V: TRBV11-2
CDR3: CASSLSAGQLYNEQFF; DNA: TGTGCCAGCAGTTTATCGGCGGGACAGCTTTACAATGAGCAGTTCTTC; size: many; D: -; J: TRBJ2-1; V: TRBV27
CDR3: CASSRTPLNTEAFF; DNA: TGTGCCAGCAGTCGGACCCCTTTGAACACTGAAGCTTTCTTT; size: few; D: -; J: TRBJ1-1; V: TRBV14
CDR3: CASSPLGLADSYEQYF; DNA: TGCGCCAGCAGCCCGCTGGGACTAGCGGACTCCTACGAGCAGTACTTC; size: -; D: TRBD2; J: TRBJ2-7; V: TRBV4-1
CDR3: CASSLVSGVNTEAFF; DNA: TGTGCCAGCAGCTTAGTCTCGGGGGTGAACACTGAAGCTTTCTTT; size: -; D: -; J: TRBJ1-1; V: TRBV7-6
CDR3: CASSRWGQGENYGYTF; DNA: TGCGCCAGCAGCCGGTGGGGACAGGGAGAGAACTATGGCTACACCTTC; size: few; D: TRBD1; J: TRBJ1-2; V: TRBV5-1
CDR3: CAISGLQQEPYNEQFF; DNA: TGTGCCATCAGTGGGTTGCAACAGGAACCATATAATGAGCAGTTCTTC; size: few; D: -; J: TRBJ2-1; V: TRBV10-3
CDR3: CASSLAAGLVGETQYF; DNA: TGCGCCAGCAGCTTGGCAGCAGGATTAGTGGGAGAGACCCAGTACTTC; size: few; D: -; J: TRBJ2-5; V: TRBV5-1
CDR3: CASSSAASTDTQYF; DNA: TGTGCCAGCAGTTCCGCCGCCAGCACAGATACGCAGTATTTT; size: few; D: -; J: TRBJ2-3; V: TRBV7-2
CDR3: CASSQAQRNIQYF; DNA: TGCGCCAGCAGCCAAGCACAACGAAACATTCAGTACTTC; size: few; D: -; J: TRBJ2-4; V: TRBV4-3
CDR3: CSAGSEKLFF; DNA: TGCAGCGCCGGGAGTGAAAAACTGTTTTTT; size: -; D: -; J: TRBJ1-4; V: TRBV29-1
CDR3: CASSQDRYEQFF; DNA: TGTGCCAGCAGCCAGGACCGTTATGAGCAGTTCTTC; size: few; D: -; J: TRBJ2-1; V: TRBV4-2
CDR3: CSVPGTSGYNEQFF; DNA: TGCAGCGTACCCGGGACTAGCGGATACAATGAGCAGTTCTTC; size: few; D: TRBD2; J: TRBJ2-1; V: TRBV29-1
CDR3: CASSQDRGSPLHF; DNA: TGCGCCAGCAGCCAAGACAGGGGTTCACCCCTCCACTTT; size: medium-sized; D: -; J: TRBJ1-6; V: TRBV4-1
CDR3: CASTLTDSTDTQYF; DNA: TGCGCCAGCACCTTGACAGATAGCACAGATACGCAGTATTTT; size: few; D: -; J: TRBJ2-3; V: TRBV5-1
CDR3: CASSFWFEGAFTGELFF; DNA: TGTGCCAGCAGTTTTTGGTTTGAGGGGGCTTTCACCGGGGAGCTGTTTTTT; size: few; D: TRBD1; J: TRBJ2-2; V: TRBV12-3/TRBV12-4
CDR3: CATRRRGAGVGDEQFF; DNA: TGTGCCACCAGGCGACGGGGGGCCGGTGTAGGTGATGAGCAGTTCTTC; size: few; D: -; J: TRBJ2-1; V: TRBV24-1
CDR3: CASSLGDFGNTIYF; DNA: TGCGCCAGCAGCTTGGGGGACTTTGGAAACACCATATATTTT; size: many; D: -; J: TRBJ1-3; V: TRBV5-1
CDR3: CASSRDRTYEQYF; DNA: TGTGCCAGCAGCCGGGACAGAACATACGAGCAGTACTTC; size: -; D: TRBD1; J: TRBJ2-7; V: TRBV28
CDR3: CAISLDRGETQYF; DNA: TGTGCCATCAGTTTGGACAGGGGAGAGACCCAGTACTTC; size: -; D: TRBD1; J: TRBJ2-5; V: TRBV10-3
CDR3: CATSDPGGYEQFF; DNA: TGTGCCACCAGTGACCCTGGGGGATATGAGCAGTTCTTC; size: medium-sized; D: -; J: TRBJ2-1; V: TRBV24-1
CDR3: CSAPDRAASTGELFF; DNA: TGCAGTGCGCCAGACAGGGCGGCCTCCACCGGGGAGCTGTTTTTT; size: -; D: TRBD1; J: TRBJ2-2; V: TRBV20-1
CDR3: CASSSMGLANEQFF; DNA: TGTGCCAGCAGCTCAATGGGACTAGCCAATGAGCAGTTCTTC; size: -; D: TRBD2; J: TRBJ2-1; V: TRBV7-3
CDR3: CASSFLTAQETQYF; DNA: TGTGCCAGCAGCTTTCTAACAGCCCAAGAGACCCAGTACTTC; size: few; D: -; J: TRBJ2-5; V: TRBV7-8
CDR3: CASSRVDRDSGELFF; DNA: TGTGCCAGCAGCCGTGTAGACAGGGATAGCGGGGAGCTGTTTTTT; size: -; D: TRBD1; J: TRBJ2-2; V: TRBV5-6
CDR3: CASGKTGLIVNEQFF; DNA: TGTGCCAGCGGGAAAACGGGACTTATCGTTAATGAGCAGTTCTTC; size: few; D: -; J: TRBJ2-1; V: TRBV12-3/TRBV12-4
CDR3: CASSSHPDGELFF; DNA: TGCGCCAGCAGCTCCCACCCAGACGGGGAGCTGTTTTTT; size: -; D: -; J: TRBJ2-2; V: TRBV5-1
CDR3: CASSLRGSYTGELFF; DNA: TGTGCCAGCAGTTTACGGGGGTCCTACACCGGGGAGCTGTTTTTT; size: -; D: -; J: TRBJ2-2; V: TRBV12-3/TRBV12-4
CDR3: CASSLQLAGVDTQYF; DNA: TGTGCCAGCAGCTTACAGCTAGCGGGAGTAGATACGCAGTATTTT; size: few; D: TRBD2; J: TRBJ2-3; V: TRBV7-2
CDR3: CASTELGGELFF; DNA: TGTGCCAGCACCGAGTTGGGCGGGGAGCTGTTTTTT; size: few; D: -; J: TRBJ2-2; V: TRBV6-5
CDR3: CASSNRRANYGYTF; DNA: TGTGCCAGCAGCAACCGACGGGCAAACTATGGCTACACCTTC; size: few; D: -; J: TRBJ1-2; V: TRBV7-2
CDR3: CSVTYGPNEKLFF; DNA: TGCAGCGTAACCTACGGGCCTAATGAAAAACTGTTTTTT; size: -; D: -; J: TRBJ1-4; V: TRBV29-1
CDR3: CASSGQGSYEQYF; DNA: TGTGCCAGCAGCGGACAAGGGTCCTACGAGCAGTACTTC; size: many; D: -; J: TRBJ2-7; V: TRBV5-6
CDR3: CASSLEYNEQFF; DNA: TGCGCCAGCAGCCTCGAATACAATGAGCAGTTCTTC; size: -; D: -; J: TRBJ2-1; V: TRBV4-3
CDR3: CASSYHRDYNEQFF; DNA: TGTGCCAGCAGTTACCACAGAGACTACAATGAGCAGTTCTTC; size: -; D: -; J: TRBJ2-1; V: TRBV6-6
CDR3: CSARVGPRTDTQYF; DNA: TGCAGTGCTAGAGTCGGGCCTCGCACAGATACGCAGTATTTT; size: -; D: -; J: TRBJ2-3; V: TRBV20-1
CDR3: CASSLLLDTQYF; DNA: TGTGCCAGCAGCTTACTCTTAGATACGCAGTATTTT; size: -; D: -; J: TRBJ2-3; V: TRBV7-2
CDR3: CASSLLPGTGPYEQYF; DNA: TGTGCCAGCAGTTTACTCCCCGGGACAGGGCCCTACGAGCAGTACTTC; size: -; D: TRBD1; J: TRBJ2-7; V: TRBV28
CDR3: CASSPQDRSYQPQHF; DNA: TGTGCCAGCAGTCCCCAGGACAGGTCCTATCAGCCCCAGCATTTT; size: -; D: TRBD1; J: TRBJ1-5; V: TRBV28
CDR3: CSASLPARGDLAKNIQYF; DNA: TGCAGTGCTAGTCTTCCGGCCCGGGGGGACTTAGCCAAAAACATTCAGTACTTC; size: -; D: TRBD2; J: TRBJ2-4; V: TRBV20-1
CDR3: CASSVLSGPSTDTQYF; DNA: TGTGCCAGCAGCGTACTAAGCGGGCCTAGCACAGATACGCAGTATTTT; size: -; D: -; J: TRBJ2-3; V: TRBV9
CDR3: CSVEWTGGSNTGELFF; DNA: TGCAGCGTTGAGTGGACAGGGGGCTCGAACACCGGGGAGCTGTTTTTT; size: many; D: TRBD1; J: TRBJ2-2; V: TRBV29-1
CDR3: CASSLQRPWETQYF; DNA: TGTGCCAGCAGCCTACAAAGGCCCTGGGAGACCCAGTACTTC; size: many; D: -; J: TRBJ2-5; V: TRBV11-2
CDR3: CASSATRTSSVEQFF; DNA: TGCGCCAGCAGCGCAACGAGGACTAGCTCCGTTGAGCAGTTCTTC; size: few; D: TRBD2; J: TRBJ2-1; V: TRBV4-1
CDR3: CASSTTSGGIEEAQYF; DNA: TGTGCCAGCAGCACAACTAGCGGGGGGATAGAAGAGGCCCAGTACTTC; size: -; D: TRBD2; J: TRBJ2-5; V: TRBV11-3
CDR3: CASSLAGARELFF; DNA: TGCGCCAGCAGCTTGGCAGGAGCCCGGGAGCTGTTTTTT; size: many; D: -; J: TRBJ2-2; V: TRBV5-1